This is a list of T cell receptor beta chains from one sample in a study of blood T cells in healthy people across ages. Each CDR3 protein gets one entry after TCRdb re-called the 5' RACE reads with MiXCR. The sample has around 1.5 million distinct CDR3 sequences; approximately 38% are singletons. The source material was blood. All receptors come from a woman between 18 and 29 years old in good health. Both conserved end residues are part of each CDR3. Fields, in order: V gene, D gene, clone size, J gene, CDR3 DNA, CDR3 protein. A D gene is named only where the DNA matches it firmly. The size of a clone is reported for some rows only, either as once, few or many, or as a class for expanded clones.

V: TRBV12-3/TRBV12-4; D: .; size: .; J: TRBJ2-7; DNA: TGTGCCAGCAGTTCTAGCGCATTAAACTCCTACGAGCAGTACTTC; CDR3: CASSSSALNSYEQYF
V: TRBV10-3; D: .; size: .; J: TRBJ2-3; DNA: TGTGCCATTTCGGACCCCGCGACGCAGTATTTT; CDR3: CAISDPATQYF
V: TRBV6-6; D: TRBD1; size: .; J: TRBJ2-7; DNA: TGTGCCAGCAAAGAAGGACAGGTATCCTCCGAGCAGTACTTC; CDR3: CASKEGQVSSEQYF
V: TRBV7-9; D: .; size: .; J: TRBJ1-6; DNA: TGTGCCAGCAGCTTAGAAGGGGCGGCACCCCTCCACTTT; CDR3: CASSLEGAAPLHF
V: TRBV20-1; D: .; size: few; J: TRBJ2-1; DNA: TGCAGTGCTAAGGTTGCGATTGGAGTCCCGAGCTCCTACAATGAGCAGTTCTTC; CDR3: CSAKVAIGVPSSYNEQFF
V: TRBV18; D: .; size: .; J: TRBJ1-6; DNA: TGTGCCAGCTCACCACCACCCGAGGAGTCCTATAATTCACCCCTCCACTTT; CDR3: CASSPPPEESYNSPLHF
V: TRBV20-1; D: .; size: .; J: TRBJ1-2; DNA: TGCAGTGCTACTCCAGGGACGGGATATGGCTACACCTTC; CDR3: CSATPGTGYGYTF
V: TRBV5-1; D: TRBD1; size: .; J: TRBJ2-2; DNA: TGCGCCAGCAGCCCGCAGACAGGGCTGACCGGGGAGCTGTTTTTT; CDR3: CASSPQTGLTGELFF
V: TRBV28; D: .; size: few; J: TRBJ1-6; DNA: TGTGCCAGCAGTTTCTTGGAGGGGGAATCACCCCTCCACTTT; CDR3: CASSFLEGESPLHF
V: TRBV4-1; D: .; size: once; J: TRBJ2-1; DNA: TGCGCCTGCAGCCCGGGCTCCTCGTTGTCCTACAATGAGCAGTTCTTC; CDR3: CACSPGSSLSYNEQFF
V: TRBV25-1; D: .; size: .; J: TRBJ1-1; DNA: TGTGCCAGCAGTGACTCAGCCAAAACACTGATTGAAGCTTTCTTT; CDR3: CASSDSAKTLIEAFF
V: TRBV7-2; D: .; size: .; J: TRBJ1-3; DNA: TGTGCCAGCACCCCGTCGGGGGCTCTCTCTGGAAACACCATATATTTT; CDR3: CASTPSGALSGNTIYF
V: TRBV20-1; D: TRBD1; size: .; J: TRBJ2-5; DNA: TGCAGTGCTAGAGAGACAGGGGGCGGGGGGGAGACCCAGTACTTC; CDR3: CSARETGGGGETQYF
V: TRBV5-1; D: TRBD1; size: .; J: TRBJ1-2; DNA: TGCGCCAGCACCTTGGACCGGACAGGCTCTTATGGCTACACCTTC; CDR3: CASTLDRTGSYGYTF
V: TRBV5-1; D: TRBD2; size: .; J: TRBJ2-5; DNA: TGCGCCAGCAGCTTCCAGACTAGCGGGGGGCCCGGAGAGACCCAGTACTTC; CDR3: CASSFQTSGGPGETQYF
V: TRBV6-1; D: TRBD2; size: .; J: TRBJ2-1; DNA: TGTGCCAGCACCCCGGGACTAGCGGGACTTCAGTTCTTC; CDR3: CASTPGLAGLQFF
V: TRBV29-1; D: TRBD1; size: .; J: TRBJ1-2; DNA: TGCAGCGCAGGACAGGGGGCGGAGGGCTACACCTTC; CDR3: CSAGQGAEGYTF
V: TRBV3-1; D: .; size: .; J: TRBJ2-5; DNA: TGTGCCAGCAGCCAAAACGGGATCGGGGCCCAGTACTTC; CDR3: CASSQNGIGAQYF
V: TRBV6-5; D: .; size: .; J: TRBJ1-6; DNA: TGTGCCAGCAGTTACTCGGCGGATTTTAATTCACCCCTCCACTTT; CDR3: CASSYSADFNSPLHF
V: TRBV7-2; D: TRBD2; size: .; J: TRBJ2-3; DNA: TGCGCCAGCAGCCCCCGGCCCCATCACTTTAGCGGGGGGCAAACAGATACGCAGTATTTT; CDR3: CASSPRPHHFSGGQTDTQYF
V: TRBV6-2/TRBV6-3; D: .; size: .; J: TRBJ2-1; DNA: TGTGCCAGCAGTTATTTACGGCAGGGTGACAATGAGCAGTTCTTC; CDR3: CASSYLRQGDNEQFF
V: TRBV21-1; D: .; size: .; J: TRBJ2-1; DNA: TGTGCCAGCAGCAACCGTCCCGGGACAGGGCCGATCTCCTACAATGAGCAGTTCTTC; CDR3: CASSNRPGTGPISYNEQFF
V: TRBV10-3; D: .; size: .; J: TRBJ2-2; DNA: TGTGCCATCAGTGAGTCGCGGACCGGGGAGCTGTTTTTT; CDR3: CAISESRTGELFF
V: TRBV3-1; D: TRBD2; size: few; J: TRBJ2-3; DNA: TGTGCCAGCAGCCAACGACTAGCGGGGGCCCAGGGGGATACGCAGTATTTT; CDR3: CASSQRLAGAQGDTQYF
V: TRBV29-1; D: .; size: .; J: TRBJ2-5; DNA: TGCAGCGTTGTAAAGTTGGAGGGGGAGACCCAGTACTTC; CDR3: CSVVKLEGETQYF
V: TRBV20-1; D: .; size: once; J: TRBJ2-7; DNA: TGCAGTGCCAGCAGGGGACTTCTCTACGAGCAGTACTTC; CDR3: CSASRGLLYEQYF
V: TRBV6-1; D: .; size: .; J: TRBJ1-1; DNA: TGTGCCAGCAGGAGAGGGAAAGACACTGAAGCTTTCTTT; CDR3: CASRRGKDTEAFF
V: TRBV6-1; D: .; size: few; J: TRBJ2-5; DNA: TGTGCCAGCACCGTAATTAAAGGGGAACAGACCCAGTACTTC; CDR3: CASTVIKGEQTQYF
V: TRBV10-3; D: .; size: .; J: TRBJ1-3; DNA: TGTGCCATCAGTGAGCACGGAAGCTCTGGAAACACCATATATTTT; CDR3: CAISEHGSSGNTIYF
V: TRBV29-1; D: TRBD1; size: .; J: TRBJ1-2; DNA: TGCAGCGTAGGGACAGCTGGAGGCTATGGCTACACCTTC; CDR3: CSVGTAGGYGYTF
V: TRBV12-3/TRBV12-4; D: .; size: .; J: TRBJ1-5; DNA: TGTGCCAGCAGTTTAGCAGGGTGGTCTCAGCCCCAGCATTTT; CDR3: CASSLAGWSQPQHF
V: TRBV19; D: TRBD1; size: few; J: TRBJ1-2; DNA: TGTGCCAGCGCGGGAACTGCGGGACAGCCGCTGAACTATGGCTACACCTTC; CDR3: CASAGTAGQPLNYGYTF
V: TRBV3-1; D: TRBD2; size: .; J: TRBJ2-1; DNA: TGTGCCAGCAGCCAGGGCATTACCGGGACTAGCGGAAACAATGAGCAGTTCTTC; CDR3: CASSQGITGTSGNNEQFF
V: TRBV6-1; D: TRBD2; size: few; J: TRBJ2-1; DNA: TGTGCCAGCAGCCACCGAGCGGGGAGTAACAATGAGCAGTTCTTC; CDR3: CASSHRAGSNNEQFF
V: TRBV10-3; D: .; size: .; J: TRBJ2-3; DNA: TGTGCCATCAGGGGGGAGGCAGATACGCAGTATTTT; CDR3: CAIRGEADTQYF
V: TRBV6-1; D: .; size: few; J: TRBJ1-5; DNA: TGTGCCAGCAGTGAAGCGACGGGGCCCTGGCATTTT; CDR3: CASSEATGPWHF
V: TRBV15; D: TRBD1; size: .; J: TRBJ2-7; DNA: TGTGCCACCAGCAGAGGACAGGGTTTAGAGCAGTACTTC; CDR3: CATSRGQGLEQYF
V: TRBV11-2; D: .; size: few; J: TRBJ2-5; DNA: TGTGCCAGCATCTCAAGGGCGAGCGGGCAAGAGACCCAGTACTTC; CDR3: CASISRASGQETQYF
V: TRBV29-1; D: TRBD1; size: .; J: TRBJ2-5; DNA: TGCAGCGTGGAATCCCCGGGACAGGGGGCGGGAGAGCAGTACTTC; CDR3: CSVESPGQGAGEQYF
V: TRBV27; D: .; size: few; J: TRBJ2-5; DNA: TGTGCCAGCAGTTTGAATCCTCCCCCGCAGTACTTC; CDR3: CASSLNPPPQYF
V: TRBV20-1; D: TRBD2; size: .; J: TRBJ2-5; DNA: TGCAGTGCTAGCCCCCCGCGCCGGGGACTAGCGGGAGACCCCTCTCCCAATGAGCAGTACTTC; CDR3: CSASPPRRGLAGDPSPNEQYF
V: TRBV7-9; D: .; size: .; J: TRBJ1-5; DNA: TGTGCCAGCAGCTTGACCGGGGATAGCAATCAGCCCCAGCATTTT; CDR3: CASSLTGDSNQPQHF
V: TRBV29-1; D: .; size: many; J: TRBJ2-5; DNA: TGCAGCGTTGCGTTGGACAGTGGGAGGCAAGAGACCCAGTACTTC; CDR3: CSVALDSGRQETQYF
V: TRBV29-1; D: .; size: .; J: TRBJ1-2; DNA: TGCAGCGTTGAAGATCGGGCCCTGACTGAAGGCTACACCTTC; CDR3: CSVEDRALTEGYTF
V: TRBV18; D: .; size: .; J: TRBJ2-1; DNA: TGTGCCAGCTCACCACTCAATCCGACAGGTGGAAGTGAGCAGTTCTTC; CDR3: CASSPLNPTGGSEQFF
V: TRBV12-3/TRBV12-4; D: TRBD1; size: .; J: TRBJ1-1; DNA: TGTGCCAGCAGACCCGATGGGACAGCTGAAGCTTTCTTT; CDR3: CASRPDGTAEAFF
V: TRBV3-1; D: TRBD2; size: .; J: TRBJ2-5; DNA: TGTGCCAGCAGCCAAGATACTAGCGGGGGGATGAAGACCCAGTACTTC; CDR3: CASSQDTSGGMKTQYF
V: TRBV4-1; D: .; size: few; J: TRBJ1-2; DNA: TGCGCCAGCAGCCAAGACAGGGGAATGGATGGCTACACCTTC; CDR3: CASSQDRGMDGYTF
V: TRBV7-6; D: TRBD1; size: .; J: TRBJ2-3; DNA: TGTGCCAGCAGCTTAACGGGACAGGGGGGGGATACGCAGTATTTT; CDR3: CASSLTGQGGDTQYF
V: TRBV12-3/TRBV12-4; D: .; size: .; J: TRBJ1-1; DNA: TGTGCCGGCAGTTTAGTTTTACAGGGTTTGAGGAACACTGAAGCTTTCTTT; CDR3: CAGSLVLQGLRNTEAFF
V: TRBV5-1; D: .; size: .; J: TRBJ2-3; DNA: TGCGCCAGCAGCTTGGGTGGACTACCGTCTAGCACAGATACGCAGTATTTT; CDR3: CASSLGGLPSSTDTQYF
V: TRBV29-1; D: .; size: .; J: TRBJ2-1; DNA: TGCAGCGTTAAGCCAACAGGGATCGGCTACAATGGGCAGTTCTTC; CDR3: CSVKPTGIGYNGQFF
V: TRBV3-1; D: .; size: once; J: TRBJ1-5; DNA: TGTGCCAGCAGCCAAGGCTACATATGGAGCAATCAGCCCCAGCATTTT; CDR3: CASSQGYIWSNQPQHF
V: TRBV5-1; D: TRBD1; size: .; J: TRBJ2-1; DNA: TGCGCCAGCAGCCCGCGACGACTTACAGGGGGCGCGGGCAATGAGCAGTTCTTC; CDR3: CASSPRRLTGGAGNEQFF
V: TRBV11-2; D: .; size: .; J: TRBJ2-1; DNA: TGTGCCAGCACCCAGGCCTATAGTGTAGTGGTCGGCAATGAGCAGTTCTTC; CDR3: CASTQAYSVVVGNEQFF
V: TRBV6-5; D: .; size: .; J: TRBJ1-1; DNA: TGTGCCAGCAGTTACTCTGGGACACTTGAAGCTTTCTTT; CDR3: CASSYSGTLEAFF